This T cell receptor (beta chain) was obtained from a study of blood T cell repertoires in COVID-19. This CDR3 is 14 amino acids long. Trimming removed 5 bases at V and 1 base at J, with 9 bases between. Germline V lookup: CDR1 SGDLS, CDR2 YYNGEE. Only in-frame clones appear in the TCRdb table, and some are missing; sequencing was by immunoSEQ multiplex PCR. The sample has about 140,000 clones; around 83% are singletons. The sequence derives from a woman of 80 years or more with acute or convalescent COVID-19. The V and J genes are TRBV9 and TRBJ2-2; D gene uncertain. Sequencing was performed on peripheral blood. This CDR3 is CASSLNGNTGELFF. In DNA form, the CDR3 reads TGTGCCAGCAGTCTAAACGGGAACACCGGGGAGCTGTTTTTT.